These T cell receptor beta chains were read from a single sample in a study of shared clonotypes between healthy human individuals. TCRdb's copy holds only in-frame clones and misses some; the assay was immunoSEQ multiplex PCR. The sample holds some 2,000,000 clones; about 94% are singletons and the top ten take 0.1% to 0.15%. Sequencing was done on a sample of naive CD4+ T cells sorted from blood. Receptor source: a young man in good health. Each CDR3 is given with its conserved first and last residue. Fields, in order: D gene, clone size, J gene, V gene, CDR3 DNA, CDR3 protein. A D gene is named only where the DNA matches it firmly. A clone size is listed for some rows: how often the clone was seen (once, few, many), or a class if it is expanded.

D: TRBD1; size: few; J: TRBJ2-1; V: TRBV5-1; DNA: TGCGCCAGCAGCTTGGGACAGGGATACAATGAGCAGTTCTTC; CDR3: CASSLGQGYNEQFF
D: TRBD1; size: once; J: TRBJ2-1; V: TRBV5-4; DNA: TGTGCCAGCAGCCCGCGGACAGGGAGCTCCTACAATGAGCAGTTCTTC; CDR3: CASSPRTGSSYNEQFF
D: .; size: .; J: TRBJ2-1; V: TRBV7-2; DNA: TGTGCCAGCCGCTTGGGCAGTTACAATGAGCAGTTCTTC; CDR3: CASRLGSYNEQFF
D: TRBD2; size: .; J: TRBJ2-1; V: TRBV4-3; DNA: TGCGCCAGCAGCCTCGCCCCGGGAGGGTCCTACAATGAGCAGTTCTTC; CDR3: CASSLAPGGSYNEQFF
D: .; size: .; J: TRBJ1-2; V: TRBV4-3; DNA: TGCGCCAGCAGCCCGGGGACAAGTGCAGCTAACTATGGCTACACCTTC; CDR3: CASSPGTSAANYGYTF
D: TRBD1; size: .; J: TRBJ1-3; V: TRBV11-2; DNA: TGTGCCAGCAGCTTAGATTTCGGGACAGGGGTTATCTCTGGAAACACCATATATTTT; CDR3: CASSLDFGTGVISGNTIYF
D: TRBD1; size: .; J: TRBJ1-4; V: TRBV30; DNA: TGTGCCTGCGACAGGGGGGGTGAAAAACTGTTTTTT; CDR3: CACDRGGEKLFF
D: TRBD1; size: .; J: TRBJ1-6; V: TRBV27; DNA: TGTGCCAGCAGTCCCGGGACAGGTCCGAATTCCCTCCACTTT; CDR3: CASSPGTGPNSLHF
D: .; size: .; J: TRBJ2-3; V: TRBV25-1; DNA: TGTGCCAGCAGTCCCAGCCCCAGCCGAAGCACAGATACGCAGTATTTT; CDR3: CASSPSPSRSTDTQYF
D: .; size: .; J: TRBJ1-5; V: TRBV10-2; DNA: TGCGCCAGCAGTGAGTCTTTCGGGGGAAGGCAGCCCCAGCATTTT; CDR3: CASSESFGGRQPQHF
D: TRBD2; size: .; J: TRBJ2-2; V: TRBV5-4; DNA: TGTGCCAGCAGCCGGGGGGGGACATCCTGGGCCGGGGAGCTGTTTTTT; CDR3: CASSRGGTSWAGELFF
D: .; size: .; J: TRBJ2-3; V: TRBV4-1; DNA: TGCGCCAGCAGCCAAGATAGTCAAAGCAGAACTAGGGATACGCAGTATTTT; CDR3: CASSQDSQSRTRDTQYF
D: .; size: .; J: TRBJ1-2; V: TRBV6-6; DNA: TGTGCCAGCAGCCCCACGGGTACCTATGGCTACACCTTC; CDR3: CASSPTGTYGYTF
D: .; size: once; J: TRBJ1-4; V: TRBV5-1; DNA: TGCGCCAGCAGCTTGTCCGGAGGGGGAGGTGAAAAACTGTTTTTT; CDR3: CASSLSGGGGEKLFF
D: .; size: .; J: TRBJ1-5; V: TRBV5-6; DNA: TGTGCCAGCAGCTTGGCCGCCAGGGAGCCCCAGCATTTT; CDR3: CASSLAAREPQHF
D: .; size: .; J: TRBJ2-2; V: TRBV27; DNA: TGTGCCAGCAGAACCGGGACACCCAACACCGGGGAGCTGTTTTTT; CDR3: CASRTGTPNTGELFF
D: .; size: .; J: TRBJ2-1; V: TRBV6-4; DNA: TGTGCCAGCAGTGACTCGATAGGGCCGTGGAATGAGCAGTTCTTC; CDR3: CASSDSIGPWNEQFF
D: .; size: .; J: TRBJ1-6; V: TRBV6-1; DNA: TGTGCCAGCAGTGAAACGCGGCAGGGGCGGGCACCCCTCCACTTT; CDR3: CASSETRQGRAPLHF
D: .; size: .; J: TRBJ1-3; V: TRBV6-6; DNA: TGTGCCAGCAATGGCCCCCGGGGCGTCTCTGGAAACACCATATATTTT; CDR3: CASNGPRGVSGNTIYF
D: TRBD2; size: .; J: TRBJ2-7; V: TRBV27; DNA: TGTGCCAGCAGTCGGCGGGAGGGCCCTTTCGAGCAGTACTTC; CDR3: CASSRREGPFEQYF
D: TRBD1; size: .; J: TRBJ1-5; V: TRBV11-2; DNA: TGTGCCAGCAGCCTATCGGGACAGGGGAACCAGCCCCAGCATTTT; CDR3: CASSLSGQGNQPQHF
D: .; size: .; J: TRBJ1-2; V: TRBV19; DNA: TGTGCCACCCGACCCCTCAGGAACTATGGCTACACCTTC; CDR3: CATRPLRNYGYTF
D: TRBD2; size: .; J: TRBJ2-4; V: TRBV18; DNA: TGTGCCAGCTCACCCATCATAGCGGGAGGGCCTAGGGCCAAAAACATTCAGTACTTC; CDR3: CASSPIIAGGPRAKNIQYF
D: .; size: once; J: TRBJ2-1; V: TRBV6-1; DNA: TGTGCCAGCAGTGAACGGTGGGGGACCCCCTACAATGAGCAGTTCTTC; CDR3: CASSERWGTPYNEQFF
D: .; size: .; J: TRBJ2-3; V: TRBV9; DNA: TGTGCCAGCAGCGTAGAGGGGACAGATACGCAGTATTTT; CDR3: CASSVEGTDTQYF
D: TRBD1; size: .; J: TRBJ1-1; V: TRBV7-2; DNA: TGTGCCAGCAGCATAAACAGGGGGCTAGACACTGAAGCTTTCTTT; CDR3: CASSINRGLDTEAFF
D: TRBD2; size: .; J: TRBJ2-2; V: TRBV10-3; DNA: TGTGCCATCAGCCGGACTAGCGAGAACACCGGGGAGCTGTTTTTT; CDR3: CAISRTSENTGELFF
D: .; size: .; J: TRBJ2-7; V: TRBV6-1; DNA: TGTGCCAGCAGTGAGTTCCAGGGCTTCTACGAGCAGTACTTC; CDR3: CASSEFQGFYEQYF
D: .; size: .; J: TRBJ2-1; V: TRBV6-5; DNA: TGTGCCAGCAGAGCGGACAGCACTTACAATGAGCAGTTCTTC; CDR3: CASRADSTYNEQFF
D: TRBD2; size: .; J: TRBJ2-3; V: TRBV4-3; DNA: TGCGCCAGCAGCCCCCGACTAGCGGGAGTTCCGACAGATACGCAGTATTTT; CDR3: CASSPRLAGVPTDTQYF
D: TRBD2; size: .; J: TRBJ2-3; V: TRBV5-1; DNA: TGCGCCAGCAGCTTGCGGGTACTAGCGGGGGGCACAGATACGCAGTATTTT; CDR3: CASSLRVLAGGTDTQYF
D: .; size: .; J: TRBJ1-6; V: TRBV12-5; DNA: TGTGCTAGTGGTCGAAATTACCGGGCCGTAAATTCACCCCTCCACTTT; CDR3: CASGRNYRAVNSPLHF
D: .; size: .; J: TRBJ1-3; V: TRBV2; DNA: TGTGCCAGCAGTGACCTTAACTCTGGAAACACCATATATTTT; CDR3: CASSDLNSGNTIYF
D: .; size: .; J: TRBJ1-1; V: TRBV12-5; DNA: TGTGCTAGTGGCCCGGGTACTGAAGCTTTCTTT; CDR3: CASGPGTEAFF
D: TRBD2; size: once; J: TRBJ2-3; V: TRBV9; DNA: TGTGCCAGCAGCAGACTGCGGACTAGCGGGGCAGGTGATACGCAGTATTTT; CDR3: CASSRLRTSGAGDTQYF
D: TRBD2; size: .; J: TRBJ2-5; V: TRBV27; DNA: TGTGCCAGCAGCCCCGCTAGCGGGAGTTATTACTATGAGACCCAGTACTTC; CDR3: CASSPASGSYYYETQYF
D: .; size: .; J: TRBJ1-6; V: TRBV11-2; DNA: TGCGCCAGCAGCTTAGTGGGGACGACCTGGGGATCACCCCTCCACTTT; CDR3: CASSLVGTTWGSPLHF
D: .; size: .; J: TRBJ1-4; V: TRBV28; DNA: TGTGCCAGCAGTTTAGGTGCAGGGGCTGGAAAACTGTTTTTT; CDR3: CASSLGAGAGKLFF
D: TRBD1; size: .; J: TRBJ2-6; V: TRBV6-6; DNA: TGTGCCACCCGGACAGGGGGGCACTCTGGGGCCAACGTCCTGACTTTC; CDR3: CATRTGGHSGANVLTF
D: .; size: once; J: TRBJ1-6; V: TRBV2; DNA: TGTGCCAGCAGTGAATTTCAGGGAAATTCACCCCTCCACTTT; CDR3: CASSEFQGNSPLHF
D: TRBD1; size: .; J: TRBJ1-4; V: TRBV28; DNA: TGTGCCAGCAGGGACAGGGCGAATGAAAAACTGTTTTTT; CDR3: CASRDRANEKLFF
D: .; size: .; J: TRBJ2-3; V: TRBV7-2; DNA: TGTGCCAGCAGCTTTCTTTCAGATACGCAGTATTTT; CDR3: CASSFLSDTQYF
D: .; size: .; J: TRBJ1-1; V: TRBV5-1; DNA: TGCGCCAGCAGCTTTACCCATGACAGTCTTGGTGAAGCTTTCTTT; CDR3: CASSFTHDSLGEAFF
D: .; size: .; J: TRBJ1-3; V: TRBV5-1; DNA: TGCGCCAGCAGCTACTCAGACGTGAGCTCTGGAAACACCATATATTTT; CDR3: CASSYSDVSSGNTIYF
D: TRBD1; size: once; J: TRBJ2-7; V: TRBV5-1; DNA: TGCGCCAGCAGCCCGTCTTTGGGGACAGGGGTCTACGAGCAGTACTTC; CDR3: CASSPSLGTGVYEQYF
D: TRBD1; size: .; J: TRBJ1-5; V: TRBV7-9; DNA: TGTGCCAGCAGCTTCGGACAGGGCGGTCAGCCCCAGCATTTT; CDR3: CASSFGQGGQPQHF
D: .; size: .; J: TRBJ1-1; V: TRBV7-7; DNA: TGTGCTAGCAGCTTAGATGCGAACACTGAAGCTTTCTTT; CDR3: CASSLDANTEAFF
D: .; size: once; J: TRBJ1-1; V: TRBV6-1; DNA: TGTGCCAGCAGTGAAAGGCTGAGCGGCACTGAAGCTTTCTTT; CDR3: CASSERLSGTEAFF
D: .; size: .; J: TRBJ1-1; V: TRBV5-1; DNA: TGCGCCAGCAGGGCGGGGGGGCAGAACACTGAAGCTTTCTTT; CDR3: CASRAGGQNTEAFF
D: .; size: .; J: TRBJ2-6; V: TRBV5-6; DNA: TGTGCCAGCAGCCGGCGGACAGTGAGCTCTGGGGCCAACGTCCTGACTTTC; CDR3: CASSRRTVSSGANVLTF
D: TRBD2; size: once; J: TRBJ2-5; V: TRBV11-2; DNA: TGTGCCAGCAGCCTAACTAGCGGGAGGGCTTGGGAGACCCAGTACTTC; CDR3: CASSLTSGRAWETQYF
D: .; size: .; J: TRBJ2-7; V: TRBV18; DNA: TGTGCCAGCTCTTCTCTCTTTGGGGAGCAGTACTTC; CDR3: CASSSLFGEQYF
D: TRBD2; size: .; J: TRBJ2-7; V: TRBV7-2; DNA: TGTGCCAGCAGCAGAGTAATGGGACTACAATCCGTTGAGCAGTACTTC; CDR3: CASSRVMGLQSVEQYF
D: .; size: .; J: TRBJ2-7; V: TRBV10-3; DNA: TGTGCCGTGAAGGATTCGGACCATCCGACCTACGAGCAGTACTTC; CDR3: CAVKDSDHPTYEQYF